The 29 T cell receptor beta chains below were found in one sample sequenced in a study of T cell clonotyping in hematopoietic cell transplantation. Assay: immunoSEQ multiplex PCR; the TCRdb copy retains only in-frame clones and omits some. Of 6,000 or so clones in the sample, approximately 29% were seen once. The input for sequencing was peripheral blood mononuclear cells, taken 30 days after allogeneic stem cell transplant. The origin of the receptors is a female patient in her fifties who had an allogeneic stem cell transplant from an unrelated donor, so the T cells may come from the graft donor. Some clones in this sample may be carry-over from other donors' samples.

This clone has just a few counts. This sequence joins TRBV25-1 and TRBJ1-4, with D tentatively TRBD1 (6 bases). CDR1 is MGHDK, CDR2 SYGVNS, per germline. V shed 8 bases and J shed 0 bases, with 10 bases lying between them. The length of the CDR3 is 14 residues. CDR3 in DNA: TGTGCCAGCGGACAGTCTGCAACTAATGAAAAACTGTTTTTT. Its protein product is CASGQSATNEKLFF. The complete variable domain, with remaining parts taken from reference TRBV25-1 and TRBJ1-4, reads EADIYQTPRYLVIGTGKKITLECSQTMGHDKMYWYQQDPGMELHLIHYSYGVNSTEKGDLSSESTVSRIRTEHFPLTLESARPSHTSQYLCASGQSATNEKLFFGSGTQLSVL.

This rearrangement joins TRBV7-3 to TRBJ1-6; D gene ambiguous. The CDR3 is 13 residues long. Per germline, CDR1 SGHTA and CDR2 FQGTGA. Trimming took off 2 bases at V and 10 bases at J, with 9 bases between the two ends. The CDR3 protein is CASSLLQESPLHF. The CDR3 nucleotides are TGTGCCAGCAGCTTATTGCAGGAGTCACCCCTCCACTTT.

This clone was counted a few times. V gene TRBV30 combines with J gene TRBJ2-7, with a weak D call TRBD2 (6 bases). The V end was cut by 4 bases, the J end by 6 bases, with 13 bases between. The CDR3 is made up of 12 amino acids. The germline CDR1 and CDR2 sequences are GTSNPN and SVGIG (reference sequence). CDR3 nucleotides: TGTGCCTGGAATGGGGGGAAAGGCGAGCAGTACTTC. This sequence encodes CAWNGGKGEQYF.

V gene TRBV6-6 combines with J gene TRBJ2-7; D might be TRBD1 (6 bases). Germline CDR1 and CDR2: MNHNY and SVGAGI (reference sequence). The CDR3 runs 13 residues. The ends were cut back, 5 bases at V and 3 bases at J, with 11 bases in the middle. CDR3 coding DNA: TGTGCCAGCAGTGCAGCAGGGGTCTACGAGCAGTACTTC. Encoded protein: CASSAAGVYEQYF.

The genes are TRBV30 and TRBJ2-7, with 7 bases fitting TRBD2. V gave up 4 bases and J gave up 2 bases; unmatched junction bases: 2. CDR3 length: 12 residues. Germline CDR1 is GTSNPN and CDR2 is SVGIG (reference sequence). CDR3 loop: CAWTSGTYEQYF. The CDR3 coding sequence is TGTGCCTGGACTAGCGGTACCTACGAGCAGTACTTC.

This clone was recorded a few times. V is TRBV19 and J is TRBJ1-2; D is undetermined. Trimming took off 5 bases at V and 4 bases at J, with 20 bases between the two ends. This CDR3 has 16 amino acids. Germline CDR1 is LNHDA and CDR2 is SQIVND (reference sequence). The CDR3 is CASSVDLGSQAYGYTF. CDR3 nucleotide sequence: TGTGCCAGTAGTGTTGACCTGGGGTCCCAAGCCTATGGCTACACCTTC.

This clone is large. V usage is TRBV6-5 and J usage is TRBJ2-7, with a weak D call TRBD2 (5 bases). Between the trimmed V and J ends, which lost 5 bases and 4 bases, there was a span of 18 bases. The CDR3 loop spans 15 amino acids. Looked up from germline, CDR1 is MNHEY and CDR2 is SVGAGI. CDR3 nucleotide sequence: TGTGCCAGCAGTGTCCGAGGGCTTACTAGATACGAGCAGTACTTC. Translating it yields CASSVRGLTRYEQYF.

The chain recombines TRBV2 with TRBJ2-5, with D possibly being TRBD1 (5 bases). Trimming took off 2 bases at V and 0 bases at J, with 10 bases between the two ends. In germline, CDR1 is SNHLY, CDR2 FYNNEI. The CDR3 spans 15 residues. The CDR3 DNA reads as TGTGCCAGCAGTGAATGGGAACAGGACCAAGAGACCCAGTACTTC. Amino acid sequence: CASSEWEQDQETQYF.

This clone was found a few times. The J gene is TRBJ2-1, the V gene TRBV5-4, with a possible D match to TRBD2 (6 bases). This CDR3 region has 14 residues. V lost 4 bases, J lost 4 bases, and 12 bases lay in between. The germline gives CDR1 SGHNT, CDR2 YYREEE (reference sequence). CDR3 nucleotides: TGTGCCAGCAGCCCCGGAGGGCCTTACAATGAGCAGTTCTTC. This encodes CASSPGGPYNEQFF.

In this sample, this clone turned up a few times. The chain is built from TRBV7-2 and TRBJ2-3; D gene ambiguous. The germline gives CDR1 SGHTA, CDR2 FQGNSA. The V and J ends lost 0 bases and 2 bases respectively, with 9 bases between them. The CDR3 is made up of 15 amino acids. The CDR3: CASSLAGTHTDTQYF. In DNA, the CDR3 is TGTGCCAGCAGCTTAGCGGGAACTCACACAGATACGCAGTATTTT.

This chain connects TRBV7-6 to TRBJ2-7; 9 bases are shared with TRBD1. Trimming at V came to 5 bases and at J to 4 bases, leaving 6 bases not matched to a gene. CDR3 length: 14 residues. Germline lookup yields CDR1 SGHVS and CDR2 FNYEAQ. DNA for the CDR3: TGTGCCAGCAGCCCTACGGGACAGGGTTACGAGCAGTACTTC. It codes for CASSPTGQGYEQYF.

This clone was observed a handful of times. This rearrangement joins TRBV29-1 to TRBJ1-1; 11 bases line up with TRBD1. The V gene's germline CDR1 is SQVTM and CDR2 ANQGSEA. The CDR3 covers 15 residues. V dropped 6 bases and J dropped 5; count of bases not matched to a gene: 11. CDR3 residues: CSVAGQGGGLTEAFF. The CDR3 DNA reads TGCAGCGTCGCGGGACAGGGGGGGGGATTGACTGAAGCTTTCTTT.

In its sample, this clone was seen once. The chain combines TRBV30 with TRBJ2-1, with TRBD2 as a possible D gene (5 bases). V gave up 7 bases and J gave up 4 bases, with 14 bases separating them. Germline-derived CDR1 and CDR2 are GTSNPN and SVGIG (reference sequence). CDR3 size: 13 residues. The CDR3 here is CASRLERYNEQFF. Written as DNA, the CDR3 is TGTGCCTCCCGCCTCGAGCGGTACAATGAGCAGTTCTTC.

The chain combines TRBV30 with TRBJ1-1; the match to TRBD1 covers 7 bases. The CDR3 is made up of 13 amino acids. In germline, CDR1 is GTSNPN, CDR2 SVGIG (reference sequence). Trimming cost V 2 bases and J 4 bases; bases outside gene matches: 4. This CDR3 reads CAWSKAGGTEAFF. The CDR3 nucleotides are TGTGCCTGGAGTAAGGCAGGGGGCACTGAAGCTTTCTTT.

This sequence joins TRBV29-1 and TRBJ1-1; D unclear. The CDR3 has 10 amino acids. V lost 5 bases and J 10 bases, leaving 11 bases between the germline ends. Germline V gives CDR1 SQVTM, CDR2 ANQGSEA. The CDR3 nucleotides read TGCAGCGTTTTCGTCAGTGGAGCTTTCTTT. Amino acids: CSVFVSGAFF. The full variable domain, in which reference TRBV29-1 and TRBJ1-1 provide the parts outside the CDR3, is SAVISQKPSRDICQRGTSLTIQCQVDSQVTMMFWYRQQPGQSLTLIATANQGSEATYESGFVIDKFPISRPNLTFSTLTVSNMSPEDSSIYLCSVFVSGAFFGQGTRLTVV.

The V and J genes are TRBV30 and TRBJ1-5, with 8 positions matching TRBD1. There are 15 residues in the CDR3. V trimming: 1 base; J trimming: 4 bases; junction bases outside the gene matches: 6. Germline values: CDR1 GTSNPN, CDR2 SVGIG (reference sequence). CDR3 sequence (DNA): TGTGCCTGGAGTGCCACGCGGGACAGGAATCAGCCCCAGCATTTT. Translation gives CAWSATRDRNQPQHF.

This clone was detected a few times. Written as DNA, the CDR3 is TGTGCCAGCAGTGGTGTCGGCAAGCTTGACTATGGCTACACCTTC. Translated, it gives CASSGVGKLDYGYTF. The chain joins TRBV7-9 to TRBJ1-2; D not resolved. V lost 6 bases and J 3 bases, leaving 17 bases between the germline ends. The germline CDR1 and CDR2 sequences are SEHNR and FQNEAQ (reference sequence). The CDR3 runs 15 residues.

This clone was seen a handful of times. The rearrangement joins TRBV4-2 to TRBJ2-7; 7 bases are shared with TRBD2. The CDR3 runs 15 residues. Germline values: CDR1 LGHNA, CDR2 YNFKEQ. The V segment lost 2 bases and the J segment 5 bases; nucleotides outside the gene matches: 9. CDR3 region: CASSQWGGTYDEQYF. The DNA of the CDR3 is TGTGCCAGCAGCCAATGGGGGGGGACGTACGACGAGCAGTACTTC.

In its sample, this clone was seen a few times. This sequence joins TRBV6-6 and TRBJ2-7, with D possibly matching TRBD1 (6 bases). CDR1 MNHNY and CDR2 SVGAGI come from the germline V gene (reference sequence). V lost 9 bases and J lost 0, with 15 bases in between. The CDR3 spans 14 residues. CDR3 amino acids: CASAIQGPSYEQYF. Here the CDR3 DNA reads TGTGCCAGTGCCATCCAGGGGCCCTCCTACGAGCAGTACTTC.

This sequence joins TRBV6-5 and TRBJ2-1; TRBD1 aligns across 10 bases. The CDR3 is made up of 13 amino acids. V was pared by 8 bases and J by 4 bases, with 2 bases of the junction left unmatched. Germline CDR1 reads MNHEY; CDR2 reads SVGAGI. CDR3: CASQGQGYNEQFF. Here the CDR3 DNA reads TGTGCCAGCCAGGGACAGGGGTACAATGAGCAGTTCTTC.

This chain connects TRBV30 to TRBJ1-2, with D maybe TRBD1 (5 bases). The CDR3 is 14 residues long. From germline, CDR1 is GTSNPN and CDR2 SVGIG (reference sequence). V lost 4 bases, J lost 4 bases, and 16 bases lay in between. The CDR3 DNA reads as TGTGCCTGGAAACAAGGCCCAGGGAGCTATGGCTACACCTTC. Translated: CAWKQGPGSYGYTF.

The V and J genes are TRBV30 and TRBJ2-7, with D hard to call. This CDR3 contains 11 residues. V was pared by 4 bases and J by 7 bases, with 11 bases between. Germline V CDR1 and CDR2: GTSNPN, SVGIG (reference sequence). The CDR3 sequence: CAWTAGGEQYF. The CDR3 nucleotides are TGTGCCTGGACTGCTGGTGGGGAGCAGTACTTC.

This chain uses TRBV6-5 with TRBJ2-2; unclear D gene. The V gene lost 5 bases and the J gene lost 4 bases, with 11 bases spanning the gap. This CDR3 comprises 14 residues. In germline, CDR1 is MNHEY, CDR2 SVGAGI. CDR3 nucleotides: TGTGCCAGCAGTCCCCAACAGCTCACCGGGGAGCTGTTTTTT. This gives the protein CASSPQQLTGELFF.

The chain uses TRBV5-6 and TRBJ2-7; D call uncertain. From germline, CDR1 is SGHDT and CDR2 YYEEEE. V was pared by 5 bases and J by 1 base, with 10 bases between. This CDR3 is built from 13 residues. Here the CDR3 reads CASSYGRSYEQYF. CDR3 DNA sequence: TGTGCCAGCAGTTATGGACGGTCCTACGAGCAGTACTTC.

The chain combines TRBV30 with TRBJ2-7, with D unclear. Trimming took 0 bases from V and 3 from J, leaving 9 bases between them. The CDR3 has 13 residues. Germline values: CDR1 GTSNPN, CDR2 SVGIG (reference sequence). For the CDR3, the DNA is TGTGCCTGGAGTGTACACACTAACTACGAGCAGTACTTC. This sequence encodes CAWSVHTNYEQYF. Full variable domain (missing parts from reference TRBV30 and TRBJ2-7): SQTIHQWPATLVQPVGSPLSLECTVEGTSNPNLYWYRQAAGRGLQLLFYSVGIGQISSEVPQNLSASRPQDRQFILSSKKLLLSDSGFYLCAWSVHTNYEQYFGPGTRLTVT.

This chain joins TRBV30 and TRBJ1-1, with D perhaps TRBD1 (5 bases). This CDR3 is 11 amino acids long. CDR1 is GTSNPN and CDR2 is SVGIG in the germline V gene (reference sequence). V was pared by 8 bases and J by 11 bases, with 18 bases between. The CDR3 spells CARAGQVEAFF. In DNA form, the CDR3 reads TGTGCCCGGGCGGGGCAGGTGGAGGCTTTCTTT.

Here the CDR3 reads CASSFMDNEQFF. CDR3 nucleotide sequence: TGTGCCAGCAGTTTCATGGACAATGAGCAGTTCTTC. This chain connects TRBV28 to TRBJ2-1; no definite D call. This CDR3 comprises 12 residues. V was clipped by 3 bases and J by 5 bases, with 5 bases between them. Germline CDR1 and CDR2: MDHEN and SYDVKM.

There are a few counts of this clone. The V and J genes are TRBV25-1 and TRBJ1-1; 7 bases match TRBD1. Germline assignment: CDR1 MGHDK and CDR2 SYGVNS. Trimming took 4 bases from V and 1 from J; bases not matched to a gene: 6. The CDR3 length is 15 residues. The CDR3 region has the DNA TGTGCCAGCAGTGGAGACAGGGACCGGAACACTGAAGCTTTCTTT. Its protein product is CASSGDRDRNTEAFF.

This clone occurred a few times. The chain carries TRBV9 and TRBJ2-3, with 10 bases matching TRBD1. V lost 0 bases, J lost 6 bases, and 4 bases stayed unmatched. The CDR3 runs 15 residues. CDR1 and CDR2 from the germline V gene are SGDLS and YYNGEE. CDR3 region: CASSVGGQGLDTQYF. For the CDR3, the DNA is TGTGCCAGCAGCGTAGGGGGACAGGGGCTGGATACGCAGTATTTT.